These T cell receptor beta chains were read from a single sample in a study of human T cells and chemical hapten exposure. TCRdb recomputed calls from the RACE reads with MiXCR, one row per CDR3 protein. The data hold 82,000 or so distinct CDR3 sequences, with roughly 13% observed a single time. The starting material was whole blood, obtained in connection with sensitization to the hapten diphenylcyclopropenone (DPC). Receptors were obtained from a woman in her forties or fifties with alopecia areata. Some clones in this sample may be carry-over from other donors' samples. Each CDR3 is given with its conserved first and last residue.

V gene: TRBV10-3; CDR3 protein: CAISESMGQGTDTQYF
V gene: TRBV6-5; CDR3 protein: CASSYFAGQGYPLHF
V gene: TRBV19; CDR3 protein: CASSMYGGIPYEQYF
V gene: TRBV29-1; CDR3 protein: CSVDRVTEAFF
V gene: TRBV10-2; CDR3 protein: CASSAGPPRYTF
V gene: TRBV5-6; CDR3 protein: CASSPFWTSGANTGELFF
V gene: TRBV30; CDR3 protein: CAWSAGGRGYTF
V gene: TRBV11-2; CDR3 protein: CASSLQGNEAFF
V gene: TRBV4-1; CDR3 protein: CASSQPTQSYEQYF
V gene: TRBV18; CDR3 protein: CASSPPIRTDTQYF
V gene: TRBV20-1; CDR3 protein: CSARSTSGRTDTQYF
V gene: TRBV20-1; CDR3 protein: CSARLTNEQFF
V gene: TRBV3-1; CDR3 protein: CASSQVDRLGTQYF
V gene: TRBV5-1; CDR3 protein: CASSSLSGRRNEQFF
V gene: TRBV4-2; CDR3 protein: CASSQWGSEQYF
V gene: TRBV29-1; CDR3 protein: CSAAGQGSDTQYF
V gene: TRBV6-6; CDR3 protein: CASSYLDRGFNQPQHF
V gene: TRBV7-2; CDR3 protein: CASRVETSGALDEQFF
V gene: TRBV29-1; CDR3 protein: CSASGRENEQFF
V gene: TRBV11-2; CDR3 protein: CASSLGDRMASTDTQYF
V gene: TRBV7-9; CDR3 protein: CASSRTGVSYEQYF
V gene: TRBV20-1; CDR3 protein: CSASQGMAAKNIQYF
V gene: TRBV14; CDR3 protein: CASSRRTDGSPLHF
V gene: TRBV12-3/TRBV12-4; CDR3 protein: CASSFHQPQHF
V gene: TRBV5-6; CDR3 protein: CASSFPRIGDGTEAFF
V gene: TRBV24-1; CDR3 protein: CATGEAGTTDTQYF
V gene: TRBV12-5; CDR3 protein: CASGLHGPQHF
V gene: TRBV2; CDR3 protein: CASSEHGSTNTGELFF
V gene: TRBV9; CDR3 protein: CASSAAQGESTISYEQYF
V gene: TRBV6-2/TRBV6-3; CDR3 protein: CASTREGILNTEAFF
V gene: TRBV7-2; CDR3 protein: CASSRYSNQPQHF
V gene: TRBV7-9; CDR3 protein: CASSLANTGGETQYF
V gene: TRBV11-2; CDR3 protein: CASSPGLSRGETQYF
V gene: TRBV5-1; CDR3 protein: CASSLEQYSYEQYF
V gene: TRBV10-3; CDR3 protein: CAIGDRSGQTNTGELFF
V gene: TRBV7-9; CDR3 protein: CASSLSTRGGSSGNTIYF
V gene: TRBV6-4; CDR3 protein: CASSAGERDEQFF
V gene: TRBV5-5; CDR3 protein: CASSWSRGQSTYEQYF
V gene: TRBV5-4; CDR3 protein: CASSLYLASDTQYF
V gene: TRBV3-1; CDR3 protein: CASSPRAASYEQYF
V gene: TRBV28; CDR3 protein: CASRANYGYTF
V gene: TRBV12-3/TRBV12-4; CDR3 protein: CASSSSAEALYNEQFF